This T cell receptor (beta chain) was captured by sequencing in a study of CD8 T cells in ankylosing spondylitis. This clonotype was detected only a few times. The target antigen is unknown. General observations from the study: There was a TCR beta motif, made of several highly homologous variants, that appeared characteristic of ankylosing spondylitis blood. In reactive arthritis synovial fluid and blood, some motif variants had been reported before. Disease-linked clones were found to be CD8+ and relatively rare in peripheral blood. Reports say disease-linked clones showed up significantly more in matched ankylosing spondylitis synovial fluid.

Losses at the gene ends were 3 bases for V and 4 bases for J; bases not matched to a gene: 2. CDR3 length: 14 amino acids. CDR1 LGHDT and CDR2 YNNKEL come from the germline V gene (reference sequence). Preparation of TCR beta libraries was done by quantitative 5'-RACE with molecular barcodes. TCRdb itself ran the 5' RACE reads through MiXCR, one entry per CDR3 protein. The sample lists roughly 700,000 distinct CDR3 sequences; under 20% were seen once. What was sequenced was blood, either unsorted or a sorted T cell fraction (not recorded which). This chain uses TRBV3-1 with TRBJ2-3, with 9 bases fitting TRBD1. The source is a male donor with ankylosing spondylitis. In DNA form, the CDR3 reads TGTGCCAGCAGCCACCGACAGGGGGCAGATACGCAGTATTTT. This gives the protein CASSHRQGADTQYF.